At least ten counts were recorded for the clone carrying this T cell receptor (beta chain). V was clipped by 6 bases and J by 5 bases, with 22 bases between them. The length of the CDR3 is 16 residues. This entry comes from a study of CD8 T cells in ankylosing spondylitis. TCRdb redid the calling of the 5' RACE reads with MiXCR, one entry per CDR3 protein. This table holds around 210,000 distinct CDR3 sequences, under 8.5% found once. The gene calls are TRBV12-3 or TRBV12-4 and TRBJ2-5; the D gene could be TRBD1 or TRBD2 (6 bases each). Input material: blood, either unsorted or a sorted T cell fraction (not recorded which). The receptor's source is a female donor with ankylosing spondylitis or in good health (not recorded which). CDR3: CASSLRLVGTWETQYF. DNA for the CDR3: TGTGCCAGCAGCCTCCGACTAGTAGGGACATGGGAGACCCAGTACTTC.